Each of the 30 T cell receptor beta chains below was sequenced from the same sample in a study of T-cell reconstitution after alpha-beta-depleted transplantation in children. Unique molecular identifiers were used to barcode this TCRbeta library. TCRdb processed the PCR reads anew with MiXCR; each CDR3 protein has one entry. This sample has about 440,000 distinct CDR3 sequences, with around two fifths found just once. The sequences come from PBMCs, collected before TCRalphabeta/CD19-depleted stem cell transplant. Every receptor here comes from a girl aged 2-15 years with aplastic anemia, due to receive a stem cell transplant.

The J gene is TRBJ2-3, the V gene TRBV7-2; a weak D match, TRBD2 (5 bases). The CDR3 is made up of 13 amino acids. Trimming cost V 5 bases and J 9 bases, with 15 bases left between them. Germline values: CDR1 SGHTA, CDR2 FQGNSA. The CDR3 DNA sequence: TGTGCCAGCAGCCCACTAACCGGCGGGACGCAGTATTTT. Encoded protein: CASSPLTGGTQYF.

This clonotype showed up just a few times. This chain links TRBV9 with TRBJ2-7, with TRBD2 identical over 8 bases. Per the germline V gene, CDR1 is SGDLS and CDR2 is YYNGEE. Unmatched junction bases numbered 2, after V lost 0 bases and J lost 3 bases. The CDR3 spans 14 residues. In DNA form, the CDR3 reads TGTGCCAGCAGCGTAGGAGCGGGAGACTACGAGCAGTACTTC. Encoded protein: CASSVGAGDYEQYF.

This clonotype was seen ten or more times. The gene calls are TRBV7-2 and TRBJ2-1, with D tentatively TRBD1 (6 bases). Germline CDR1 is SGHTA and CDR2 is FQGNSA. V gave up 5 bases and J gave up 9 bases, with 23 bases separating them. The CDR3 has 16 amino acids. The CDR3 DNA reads TGTGCCAGCAGCCCGGTCGGCCTAACAGGGCTGGGTGAGCAGTTCTTC. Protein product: CASSPVGLTGLGEQFF.

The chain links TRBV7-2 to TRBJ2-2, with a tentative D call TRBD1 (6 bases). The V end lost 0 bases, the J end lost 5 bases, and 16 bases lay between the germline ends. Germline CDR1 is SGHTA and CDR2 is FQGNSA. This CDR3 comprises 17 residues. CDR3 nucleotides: TGTGCCAGCAGCTTAGCGGTTGGACAGCGGTTGACCGGGGAGCTGTTTTTT. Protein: CASSLAVGQRLTGELFF. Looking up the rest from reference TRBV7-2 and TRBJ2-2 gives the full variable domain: GAGVSQSPSNKVTEKGKDVELRCDPISGHTALYWYRQSLGQGLEFLIYFQGNSAPDKSGLPSDRFSAERTGGSVSTLTIQRTQQEDSAVYLCASSLAVGQRLTGELFFGEGSRLTVL.

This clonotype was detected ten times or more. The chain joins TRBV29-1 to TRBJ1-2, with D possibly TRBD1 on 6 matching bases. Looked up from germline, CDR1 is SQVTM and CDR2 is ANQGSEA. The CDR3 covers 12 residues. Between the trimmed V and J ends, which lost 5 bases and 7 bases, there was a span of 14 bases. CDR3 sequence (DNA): TGCAGCGTTATAACAGGGCTGGGTGGCTACACCTTC. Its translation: CSVITGLGGYTF. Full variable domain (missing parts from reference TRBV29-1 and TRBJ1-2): SAVISQKPSRDICQRGTSLTIQCQVDSQVTMMFWYRQQPGQSLTLIATANQGSEATYESGFVIDKFPISRPNLTFSTLTVSNMSPEDSSIYLCSVITGLGGYTFGSGTRLTVV.

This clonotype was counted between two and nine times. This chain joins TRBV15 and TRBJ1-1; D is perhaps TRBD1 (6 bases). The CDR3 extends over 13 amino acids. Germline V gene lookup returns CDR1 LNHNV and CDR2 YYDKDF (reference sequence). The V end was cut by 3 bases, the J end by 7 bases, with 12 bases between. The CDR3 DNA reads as TGTGCCACCAGCAGGGAATTACAGGGTGAAGCTTTCTTT. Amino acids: CATSRELQGEAFF. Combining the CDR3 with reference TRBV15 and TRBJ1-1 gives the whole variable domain DAMVIQNPRYQVTQFGKPVTLSCSQTLNHNVMYWYQQKSSQAPKLLFHYYDKDFNNEADTPDNFQSRRPNTSFCFLDIRSPGLGDTAMYLCATSRELQGEAFFGQGTRLTVV.

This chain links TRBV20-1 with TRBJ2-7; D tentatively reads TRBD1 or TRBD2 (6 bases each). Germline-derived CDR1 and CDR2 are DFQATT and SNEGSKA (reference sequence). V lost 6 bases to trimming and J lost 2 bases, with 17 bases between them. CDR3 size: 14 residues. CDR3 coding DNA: TGCAGTGCCCATGGGGGGCTAGCGACCTACGAGCAGTACTTC. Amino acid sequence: CSAHGGLATYEQYF.

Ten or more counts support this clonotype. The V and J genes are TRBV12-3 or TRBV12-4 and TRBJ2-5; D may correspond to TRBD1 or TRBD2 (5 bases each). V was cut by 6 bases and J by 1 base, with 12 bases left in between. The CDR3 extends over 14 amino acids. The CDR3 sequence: CASRPGRFQETQYF. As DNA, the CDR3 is TGTGCCAGCAGACCGGGACGATTCCAAGAGACCCAGTACTTC.

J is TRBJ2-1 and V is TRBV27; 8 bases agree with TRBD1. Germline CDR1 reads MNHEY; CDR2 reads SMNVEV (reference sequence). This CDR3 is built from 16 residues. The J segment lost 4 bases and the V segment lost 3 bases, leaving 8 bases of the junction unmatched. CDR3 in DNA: TGTGCCAGCAGTTTGCAGGGGGCGACGCCATACAATGAGCAGTTCTTC. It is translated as CASSLQGATPYNEQFF.

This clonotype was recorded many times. The CDR3 bases are TGCAGTGCCCATAGACAGGGAACACCCTATGGCTACACCTTC. Encoded protein: CSAHRQGTPYGYTF. The chain combines TRBV20-1 with TRBJ1-2; 7 bases fit TRBD1. Germline CDR1 reads DFQATT; CDR2 reads SNEGSKA (reference sequence). J lost 4 bases, V lost 6 bases, and 11 bases had no gene match. This CDR3 contains 14 residues.

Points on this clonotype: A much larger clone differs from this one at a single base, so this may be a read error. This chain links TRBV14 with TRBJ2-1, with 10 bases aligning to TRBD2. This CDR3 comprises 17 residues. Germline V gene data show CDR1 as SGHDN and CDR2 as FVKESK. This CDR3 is CASSQGSTSGIDNEHFF. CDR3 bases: TGTGCCAGCAGCCAAGGCTCCACTAGCGGGATTGACAATGAGCATTTCTTC. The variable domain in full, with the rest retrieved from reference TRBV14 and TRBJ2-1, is EAGVTQFPSHSVIEKGQTVTLRCDPISGHDNLYWYRRVMGKEIKFLLHFVKESKQDESGMPNNRFLAERTGGTYSTLKVQPAELEDSGVYFCASSQGSTSGIDNEHFFGPGTRLTVL.

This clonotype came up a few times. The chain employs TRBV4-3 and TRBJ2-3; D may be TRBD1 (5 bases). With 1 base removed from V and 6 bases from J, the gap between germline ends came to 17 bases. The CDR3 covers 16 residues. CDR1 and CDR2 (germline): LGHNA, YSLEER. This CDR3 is CASSQARALSGDTQYF. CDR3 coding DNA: TGCGCCAGCAGCCAAGCCAGGGCTCTCAGTGGGGATACGCAGTATTTT.

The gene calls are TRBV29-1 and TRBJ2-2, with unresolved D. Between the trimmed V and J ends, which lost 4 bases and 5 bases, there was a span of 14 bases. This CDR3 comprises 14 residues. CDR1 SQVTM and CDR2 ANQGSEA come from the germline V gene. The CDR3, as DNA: TGCAGCGTTGGTGGGCGATTAGATACCGGGGAGCTGTTTTTT. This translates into CSVGGRLDTGELFF.

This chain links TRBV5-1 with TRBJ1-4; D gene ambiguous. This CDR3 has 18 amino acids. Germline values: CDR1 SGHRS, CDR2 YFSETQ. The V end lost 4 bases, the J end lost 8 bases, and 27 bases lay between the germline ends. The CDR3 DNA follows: TGCGCCAGCAGCCCCCTCGGTCACCGGACCCGAGAGAGGGAAAAACTGTTTTTT. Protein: CASSPLGHRTREREKLFF.

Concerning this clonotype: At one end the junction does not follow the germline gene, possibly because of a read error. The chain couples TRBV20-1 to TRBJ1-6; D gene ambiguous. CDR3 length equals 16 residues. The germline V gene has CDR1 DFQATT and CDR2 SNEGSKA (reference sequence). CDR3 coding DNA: TGCTGTGCTAGAGCCGATGGACTGCAGATACGTTCACCCCTCCACTTT. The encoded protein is CCARADGLQIRSPLHF.

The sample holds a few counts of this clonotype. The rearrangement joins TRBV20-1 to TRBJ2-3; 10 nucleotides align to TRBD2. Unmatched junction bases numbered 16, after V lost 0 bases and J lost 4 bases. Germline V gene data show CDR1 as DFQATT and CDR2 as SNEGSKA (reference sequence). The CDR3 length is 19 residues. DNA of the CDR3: TGCAGTGCTAGAGATTGGAAGACTAGCGGGCCTATGGGGGCAGATACGCAGTATTTT. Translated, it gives CSARDWKTSGPMGADTQYF.

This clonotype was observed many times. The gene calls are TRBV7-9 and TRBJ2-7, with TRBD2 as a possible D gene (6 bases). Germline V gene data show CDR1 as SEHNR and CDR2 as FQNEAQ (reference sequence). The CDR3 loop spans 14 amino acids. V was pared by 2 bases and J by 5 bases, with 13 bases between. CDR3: CASSLTGVGNEQYF. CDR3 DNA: TGTGCCAGCAGCTTAACGGGAGTTGGGAACGAGCAGTACTTC.

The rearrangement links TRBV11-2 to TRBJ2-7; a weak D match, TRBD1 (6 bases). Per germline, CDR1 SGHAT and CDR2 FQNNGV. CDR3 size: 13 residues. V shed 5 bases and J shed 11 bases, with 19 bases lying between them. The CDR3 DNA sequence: TGTGCCAGCAGCCAACTTAACAGGGCGTGGGAGTACTTC. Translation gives CASSQLNRAWEYF.

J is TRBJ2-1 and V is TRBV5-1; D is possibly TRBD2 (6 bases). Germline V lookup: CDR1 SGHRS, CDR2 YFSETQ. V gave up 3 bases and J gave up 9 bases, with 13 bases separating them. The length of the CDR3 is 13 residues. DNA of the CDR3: TGCGCCAGCAGCTCCTCGCGGGAAAGTGAGCAGTTCTTC. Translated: CASSSSRESEQFF.

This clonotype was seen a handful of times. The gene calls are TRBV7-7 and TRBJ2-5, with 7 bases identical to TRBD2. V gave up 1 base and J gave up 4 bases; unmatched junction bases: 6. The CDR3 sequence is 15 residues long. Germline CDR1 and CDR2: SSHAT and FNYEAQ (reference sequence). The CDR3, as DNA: TGTGCCAGCAGCTTAGTCGGGGGGAGCTCAGAGACCCAGTACTTC. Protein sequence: CASSLVGGSSETQYF. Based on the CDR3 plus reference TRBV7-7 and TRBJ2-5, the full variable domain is GAGVSQSPRYKVTKRGQDVTLRCDPISSHATLYWYQQALGQGPEFLTYFNYEAQPDKSGLPSDRFSAERPEGSISTLTIQRTEQRDSAMYRCASSLVGGSSETQYFGPGTRLLVL.

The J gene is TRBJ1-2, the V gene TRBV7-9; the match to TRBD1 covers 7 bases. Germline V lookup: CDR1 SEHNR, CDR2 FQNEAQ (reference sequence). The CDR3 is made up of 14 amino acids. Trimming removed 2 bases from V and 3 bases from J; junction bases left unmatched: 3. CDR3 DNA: TGTGCCAGCAGCTTAAGGCAGGGGGACTATGGCTACACCTTC. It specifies CASSLRQGDYGYTF. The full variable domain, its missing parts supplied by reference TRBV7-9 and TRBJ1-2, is DTGVSQNPRHKITKRGQNVTFRCDPISEHNRLYWYRQTLGQGPEFLTYFQNEAQLEKSRLLSDRFSAERPKGSFSTLEIQRTEQGDSAMYLCASSLRQGDYGYTFGSGTRLTVV.

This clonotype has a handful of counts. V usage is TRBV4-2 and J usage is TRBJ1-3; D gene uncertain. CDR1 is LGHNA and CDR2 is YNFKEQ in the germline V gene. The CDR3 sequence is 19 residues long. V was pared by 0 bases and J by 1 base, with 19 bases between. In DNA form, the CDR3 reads TGTGCCAGCAGCCAAGAGCGTCCGTACACGGGGTTATCTGGAAACACCATATATTTT. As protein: CASSQERPYTGLSGNTIYF.

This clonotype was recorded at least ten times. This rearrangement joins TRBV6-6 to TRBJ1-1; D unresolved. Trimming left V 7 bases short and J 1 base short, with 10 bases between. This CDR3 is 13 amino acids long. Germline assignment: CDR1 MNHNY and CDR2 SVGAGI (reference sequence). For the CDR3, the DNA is TGTGCCAGCAAGGAAGCCTCGAACACTGAAGCTTTCTTT. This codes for CASKEASNTEAFF.

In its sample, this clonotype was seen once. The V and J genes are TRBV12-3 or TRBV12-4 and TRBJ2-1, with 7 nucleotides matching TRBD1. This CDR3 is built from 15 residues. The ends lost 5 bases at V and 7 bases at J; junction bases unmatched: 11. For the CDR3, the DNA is TGTGCCAGCAGTCTTCGACAGGGTCAGGTTAATGAGCAGTTCTTC. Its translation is CASSLRQGQVNEQFF.

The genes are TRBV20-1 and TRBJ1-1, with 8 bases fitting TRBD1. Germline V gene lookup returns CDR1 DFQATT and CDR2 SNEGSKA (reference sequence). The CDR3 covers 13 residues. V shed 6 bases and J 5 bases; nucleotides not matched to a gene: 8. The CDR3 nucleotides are TGCAGTGCGACCGGACAGGGCGGGACTGAAGCTTTCTTT. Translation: CSATGQGGTEAFF.

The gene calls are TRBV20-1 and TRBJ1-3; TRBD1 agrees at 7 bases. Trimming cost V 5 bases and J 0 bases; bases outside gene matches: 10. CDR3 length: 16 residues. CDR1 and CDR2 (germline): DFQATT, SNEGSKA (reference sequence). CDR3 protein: CSAARDSRPSGNTIYF. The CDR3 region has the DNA TGCAGTGCTGCCCGGGACAGTCGACCCTCTGGAAACACCATATATTTT.

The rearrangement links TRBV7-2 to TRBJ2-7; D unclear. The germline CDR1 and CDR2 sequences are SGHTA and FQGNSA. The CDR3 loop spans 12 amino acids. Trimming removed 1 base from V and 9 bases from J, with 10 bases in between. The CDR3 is CASSLDLGMQYF. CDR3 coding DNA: TGTGCCAGCAGCTTAGACTTGGGCATGCAGTACTTC.

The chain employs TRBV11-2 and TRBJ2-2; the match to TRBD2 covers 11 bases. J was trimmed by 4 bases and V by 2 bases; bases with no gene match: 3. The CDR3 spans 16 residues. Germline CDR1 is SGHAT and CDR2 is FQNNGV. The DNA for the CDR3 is TGTGCCAGCAGCTTACTTAGCGGGAGGGGCACCGGGGAGCTGTTTTTT. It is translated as CASSLLSGRGTGELFF.

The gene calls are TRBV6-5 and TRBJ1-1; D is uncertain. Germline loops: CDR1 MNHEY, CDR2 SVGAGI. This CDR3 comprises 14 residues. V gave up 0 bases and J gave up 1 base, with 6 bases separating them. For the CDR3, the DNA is TGTGCCAGCAGTTACTCATGGGGGAACACTGAAGCTTTCTTT. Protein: CASSYSWGNTEAFF.

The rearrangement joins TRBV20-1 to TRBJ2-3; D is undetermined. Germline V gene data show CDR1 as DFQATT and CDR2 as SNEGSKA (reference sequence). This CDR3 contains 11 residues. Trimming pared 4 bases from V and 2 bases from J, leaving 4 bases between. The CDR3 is CSATHTDTQYF. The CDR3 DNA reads TGCAGTGCTACCCACACAGATACGCAGTATTTT.